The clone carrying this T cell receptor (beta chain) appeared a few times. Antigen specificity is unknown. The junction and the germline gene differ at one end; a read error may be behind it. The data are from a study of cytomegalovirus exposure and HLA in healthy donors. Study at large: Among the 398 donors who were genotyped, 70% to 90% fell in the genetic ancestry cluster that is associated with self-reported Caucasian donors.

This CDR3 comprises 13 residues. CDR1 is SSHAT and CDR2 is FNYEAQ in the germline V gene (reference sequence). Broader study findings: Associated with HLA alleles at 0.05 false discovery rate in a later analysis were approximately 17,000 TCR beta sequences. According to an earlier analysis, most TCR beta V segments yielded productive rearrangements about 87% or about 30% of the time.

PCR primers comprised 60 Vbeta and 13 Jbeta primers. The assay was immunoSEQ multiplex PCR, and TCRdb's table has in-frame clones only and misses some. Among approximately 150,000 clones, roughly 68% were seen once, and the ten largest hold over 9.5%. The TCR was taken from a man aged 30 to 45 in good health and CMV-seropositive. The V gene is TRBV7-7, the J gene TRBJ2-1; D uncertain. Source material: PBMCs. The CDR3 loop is CASSFEQDNEQFF. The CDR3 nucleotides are TGTGCTAGCAGCTTCGAGCAGGACAATGAGCAGTTCTTC.